These T cell receptor beta chains were read from a single sample in a study of neurological immune-mediated disorders. One entry per CDR3 protein, called by TCRdb with MiXCR from the 5' RACE reads. Among tens of thousands of distinct CDR3 sequences listed, under 4% were seen once. Sequencing was performed on PBMCs. These receptors were taken from an older woman with multiple sclerosis. Both conserved end residues are part of each CDR3. D genes are given only for firm matches. Some rows mark clone size as missing; the rest say once, few, many or name a class of expanded clone.

>TRBJ1-2|.|TRBV5-4|few
TGTGCCAGCAGCTTAGAGGGGCGGGACTATGGCTACACCTTC
CASSLEGRDYGYTF
>TRBJ2-7|.|TRBV12-3/TRBV12-4|many
TGTGCCAGCAGTCCACTTACGGGTGGGTACTACGAGCAGTACTTC
CASSPLTGGYYEQYF
>TRBJ2-5|.|TRBV9|many
TGTGCCAGCAGCGAGGACCAGCTCGGGGAGACCCAGTACTTC
CASSEDQLGETQYF
>TRBJ2-1|TRBD1|TRBV7-8|medium-sized
TGTGCCAGCAGCCCAGGGACAGGGAGCTCCTACAATGAGCAGTTCTTC
CASSPGTGSSYNEQFF
>TRBJ2-5|TRBD2|TRBV6-5|many
TGTGCCAGCAGTGACCTACTAGCGGGGGTCTACAGAGAGACCCAGTACTTC
CASSDLLAGVYRETQYF
>TRBJ1-4|.|TRBV7-2|many
TGTGCCAGCAGCTGGGGACTGCGTAATGAAAAACTGTTTTTT
CASSWGLRNEKLFF
>TRBJ2-1|.|TRBV3-1|many
TGTGCCAGCAGCCAAGATCGCTCGGCTTACAATGAGCAGTTCTTC
CASSQDRSAYNEQFF
>TRBJ2-7|.|TRBV18|few
TGTGCCACCACGTCGGAGAGGGGGATGGAGCAGTACTTC
CATTSERGMEQYF
>TRBJ2-5|.|TRBV28|many
TGTGCCAGCAGTTTCTTGGCAGGGTGGGAGACCCAGTACTTC
CASSFLAGWETQYF
>TRBJ2-5|.|TRBV5-1|many
TGCGCCAGCAGCTTGTACGGACGGGAGACCCAGTACTTC
CASSLYGRETQYF
>TRBJ2-1|TRBD1|TRBV14|.
TGTGCCAGCAGCCAAAGATCCGGGACAGGGGGCCATGAGCAGTTCTTC
CASSQRSGTGGHEQFF